This entry lists 20 T cell receptor beta chains sequenced from one sample in a study of T cell clonality in common variable immunodeficiency. Study observations and caveats: Fewer deletions and N-nucleotide insertions were reportedly seen in common variable immunodeficiency TCR beta sequences.

The protocol was immunoSEQ multiplex PCR, while the TCRdb copy is restricted to in-frame clones and leaves out a portion. Recorded here are roughly 29,000 clones, with no singletons, and the ten leading clones hold around 3.2%. No antigen has been assigned to these receptors. Input material: peripheral blood mononuclear cells. The receptors derive from a human donor with common variable immunodeficiency.

This clone was recorded at least ten times. The sequence runs out 3 residues before the end of the CDR3; the remainder is reconstructed from the germline J gene. The gene calls are TRBV7-8 and TRBJ1-1, with a weak D call TRBD1 (5 bases). This CDR3 is 14 amino acids long. The V end lost 6 bases, the J end lost 6 bases, and 17 bases lay between the germline ends. Looked up from germline, CDR1 is SGHVS and CDR2 is FQNEAQ. This CDR3 reads CASSPRRERAEAFF. The CDR3 DNA, read in part, is TGTGCCAGCAGTCCGCGCAGGGAGCGGGCTGAA.

This clone has more than one count but fewer than ten. The sequence runs out 3 residues before the end of the CDR3; the remainder is reconstructed from the germline J gene. Other DNA sequences in this specimen translate into the identical CDR3. This sequence joins TRBV6-1 and TRBJ1-3; TRBD1 matches 7 bases. Per germline, CDR1 MNHNS and CDR2 SASEGT. The V segment lost 4 bases and the J segment 4 bases; nucleotides outside the gene matches: 4. The CDR3 has 14 amino acids. CDR3 DNA, as far as it was read: TGTGCCAGCAGTGGAACAGGGGCGGGAAACACC. As protein: CASSGTGAGNT. The whole CDR3 region reads CASSGTGAGNTIYF.

This clone has a count of ten or more. The CDR3 is cut off 3 residues early in the read; its end comes from the germline J gene. The rearrangement uses TRBV29-1 and TRBJ1-2, with D hard to call. The V end lost 3 bases, the J end lost 2 bases, and 7 bases lay between the germline ends. Germline V gene data show CDR1 as SQVTM and CDR2 as ANQGSEA. The CDR3 has 12 amino acids. The CDR3 loop reads CSVDRGNYGYTF. CDR3 bases read: TGCAGCGTTGACCGGGGAAACTATGGC.

At least ten counts were recorded for this clone. With the read ending 3 residues before the CDR3 end, the germline J gene is used to fill in that end. The chain combines TRBV18 with TRBJ2-1, with 7 bases identical to TRBD2. This CDR3 region has 16 residues. The ends lost 4 bases at V and 1 base at J; junction bases unmatched: 7. The germline V gene encodes CDR1 KGHSH and CDR2 LQKENI. The CDR3 DNA, read in part, is TGTGCCAGCTCACTTACGGGACTAAGGTCCTACAATGAG. Amino acids: CASSLTGLRSYNE. In full, the CDR3 is CASSLTGLRSYNEQFF.

This clone was counted only a few times. The CDR3 protein is CASSLTPVNTEAFF. Partial CDR3 DNA: TGTGCCAGCAGCTTAACACCCGTGAACACTGAA. V and J are TRBV7-9 and TRBJ1-1; D remains unclear. The DNA ends 3 residues before the CDR3 does, and the rest of the CDR3 is filled in from the germline J gene. Germline CDR1 and CDR2: SEHNR and FQNEAQ (reference sequence). The CDR3 runs to 14 residues. The V gene lost 2 bases and the J gene lost 0 bases, with 7 bases spanning the gap.

About this clone itself: The sequenced fragment ends 3 residues before the CDR3 boundary, so the rest is inferred from the germline J gene. The J gene is TRBJ2-5, the V gene TRBV19; D is unresolved. V was clipped by 7 bases and J by 5 bases, with 14 bases between them. From germline, CDR1 is LNHDA and CDR2 SQIVND (reference sequence). There are 13 residues in the CDR3. The CDR3 DNA, read in part, is TGTGCCAGTACCGACCGGCACGGGGAGACC. It is translated as CASTDRHGET. In full, the CDR3 is CASTDRHGETQYF.

This clone was detected ten times or more. The sequenced fragment ends 3 residues before the CDR3 boundary, so the rest is inferred from the germline J gene. The chain uses TRBV29-1 and TRBJ2-1, with D unresolved. Trimming pared 0 bases from V and 0 bases from J, leaving 6 bases between. This CDR3 has 14 residues. CDR1 and CDR2 (germline): SQVTM, ANQGSEA. The DNA read from the CDR3 is TGCAGCGTTGAAGAGCGGAGCTCCTACAATGAG. Its translation: CSVEERSSYNE. The CDR3 as a whole reads CSVEERSSYNEQFF.

This clone was counted a few times. Read data end 3 residues before the CDR3 end; the end is taken from the germline J gene. This chain uses TRBV18 with TRBJ1-5; D is ambiguous. The CDR3 runs 13 residues. CDR1 and CDR2 from the germline V gene are KGHSH and LQKENI. Trimming stripped 6 bases from V and 8 bases from J, with 14 bases between. The CDR3 bases that were read are TGTGCCAGCTCCACAACCCTTTTCGAGCCC. It translates to CASSTTLFEP. Given in full, the CDR3 is CASSTTLFEPQHF.

This clone was seen repeatedly, ten times or more. Read sequence stops 3 residues before the CDR3 end, and the germline J gene provides the missing end. V gene TRBV18 combines with J gene TRBJ2-1; D is unresolved. Trimming took 7 bases from V and 7 from J, leaving 11 bases between them. This CDR3 is built from 12 residues. Germline V gene data show CDR1 as KGHSH and CDR2 as LQKENI. The CDR3 protein is CASFKVTNEQFF. The CDR3 DNA, read in part, is TGTGCCAGCTTCAAGGTTACGAATGAG.

This clone was picked up a small number of times. With the read ending 3 residues before the CDR3 end, the germline J gene is used to fill in that end. J is TRBJ1-1 and V is TRBV6-1; D uncertain. Germline V lookup: CDR1 MNHNS, CDR2 SASEGT. This CDR3 contains 16 residues. The V gene lost 2 bases and the J gene lost 3 bases, with 16 bases spanning the gap. CDR3 DNA, as far as it was read: TGTGCCAGCAGTGAATTGAACTCCCTAGCCTACACTGAA. Translated: CASSELNSLAYTE. The complete CDR3 sequence is CASSELNSLAYTEAFF.

Details on this clone: Read data end 3 residues before the CDR3 end; the end is taken from the germline J gene. The chain combines TRBV30 with TRBJ2-1, with D maybe TRBD1 (6 bases). CDR1 GTSNPN and CDR2 SVGIG come from the germline V gene (reference sequence). The germline V and J ends were trimmed by 0 bases and 2 bases, with 14 bases remaining between them. CDR3 length: 16 amino acids. The CDR3 loop reads CAWSVGGANPYNEQFF. The DNA read from the CDR3 is TGTGCCTGGAGTGTAGGGGGAGCCAACCCCTACAATGAG. The full variable domain, with the rest looked up from reference TRBV30 and TRBJ2-1, is SQTIHQWPATLVQPVGSPLSLECTVEGTSNPNLYWYRQAAGRGLQLLFYSVGIGQISSEVPQNLSASRPQDRQFILSSKKLLLSDSGFYLCAWSVGGANPYNEQFFGPGTRLTVL.

This clone was counted at least ten times. The CDR3 DNA, read in part, is TGTGCCAGCTCACCATCGTACTCAGCTAGAGATACG. This codes for CASSPSYSARDT. In full, the CDR3 is CASSPSYSARDTQYF. The gene calls are TRBV18 and TRBJ2-3; D is uncertain. The observed sequence ends 3 residues before the CDR3 terminus, with the missing tail filled in from the germline J gene. The germline V gene encodes CDR1 KGHSH and CDR2 LQKENI. The CDR3 length is 15 residues. V was trimmed by 2 bases and J by 5 bases, leaving 14 bases between them.

Only a few counts were recorded for this clone. Read coverage stops 3 residues before the CDR3 terminus; the germline J gene supplies the remainder. This chain links TRBV7-6 with TRBJ2-1; weak D call: TRBD2 (5 bases). Germline V lookup: CDR1 SGHVS, CDR2 FNYEAQ. The CDR3 length is 13 residues. Deletions cut 2 bases from V and 6 bases from J, with 8 bases between. The CDR3 spells CASSLIEGNEQFF. Incomplete CDR3 DNA: TGTGCCAGCAGCTTAATAGAGGGCAATGAG.

This clone has more than one count but fewer than ten. The CDR3 end is not reached by the read, which stops 3 residues before it; the germline J gene fills it in. This chain links TRBV18 with TRBJ1-2; 10 bases line up with TRBD1. The CDR3 sequence is 15 residues long. Germline CDR1 is KGHSH and CDR2 is LQKENI. J was trimmed by 2 bases and V by 4 bases; bases with no gene match: 4. The CDR3 loop reads CASSQRTGGNYGYTF. The DNA read from the CDR3 is TGTGCCAGCTCACAGAGGACAGGGGGGAACTATGGC.

Many counts were recorded for this clone. The DNA ends 3 residues before the CDR3 does, and the rest of the CDR3 is filled in from the germline J gene. The chain uses TRBV18 and TRBJ1-5; D may be TRBD1 (6 bases). The germline CDR1 and CDR2 sequences are KGHSH and LQKENI. Trimming took 4 bases from V and 4 from J, leaving 8 bases between them. CDR3 length: 13 residues. The CDR3 sequence is CASSLGQNQPQHF. The covered CDR3 bases are TGTGCCAGCTCACTAGGACAGAATCAGCCC.

In its sample, this clone was seen a few times. A much larger clone lies a single base off, so this may be a read error. The read ends 3 residues early relative to the CDR3; the germline J gene fills the gap. V usage is TRBV18 and J usage is TRBJ1-2; D unresolved. V was clipped by 3 bases and J by 2 bases, with 22 bases between them. This CDR3 comprises 18 residues. Germline loops: CDR1 KGHSH, CDR2 LQKENI. CDR3 DNA (partial): TGTGCCAGCTCACCGCCCGGAACACGGGGAGAGCGCAACTATGGC. Its translation is CASSPPGTRGERNYG. The entire CDR3 is CASSPPGTRGERNYGYTF.

As concerns this clone: The read ends 3 residues before the CDR3 terminus; that terminus is restored from the germline J gene. This rearrangement joins TRBV19 to TRBJ1-5; D is ambiguous. Germline V CDR1 and CDR2: LNHDA, SQIVND (reference sequence). The CDR3 has 14 amino acids. V was trimmed by 3 bases and J by 1 base, leaving 7 bases between them. CDR3 sequence: CASSMRESNQPQHF. The sequenced CDR3 bases are TGTGCCAGTAGTATGCGGGAAAGCAATCAGCCC.

About this clone: The read is 3 residues too short to cover the CDR3 end, so that end is filled in from the germline J gene. The rearrangement links TRBV20-1 to TRBJ1-2; D ambiguous. V dropped 4 bases and J dropped 2 bases, with 11 bases sitting between them. The germline V gene has CDR1 DFQATT and CDR2 SNEGSKA (reference sequence). The CDR3 has 13 residues. Partial CDR3 DNA: TGCAGTGCTACCCCCGGGGTCAACTATGGC. Translating gives CSATPGVNYG. The whole CDR3 region reads CSATPGVNYGYTF.

This clone showed up just a few times. The read stops 3 residues short of the end of the CDR3; the missing end is completed from the germline J gene. The chain carries TRBV2 and TRBJ2-7; 11 bases line up with TRBD1. Germline V gene sequence: CDR1 SNHLY, CDR2 FYNNEI. This CDR3 spans 17 amino acids. Trimming at V came to 3 bases and at J to 2 bases, leaving 9 bases not matched to a gene. Partial CDR3 DNA: TGTGCCAGCAGTGAGTGGGACAGGGGGAGTAGGCCCTACGAG. Amino acid sequence: CASSEWDRGSRPYE. The CDR3 in its entirety is CASSEWDRGSRPYEQYF.

The sample holds many counts of this clone. Read sequence stops 3 residues before the CDR3 end, and the germline J gene provides the missing end. J is TRBJ1-1 and V is TRBV7-9, with 9 positions matching TRBD1. CDR1 is SEHNR and CDR2 is FQNEAQ in the germline V gene (reference sequence). The CDR3 sequence is 12 residues long. The sequenced CDR3 bases are TGTGCCAGCAGCTTTACCGGGACAGGG. This sequence encodes CASSFTGTG. The whole CDR3 is CASSFTGTGAFF.